The rows below give T cell receptor beta chains drawn from one sample of a study of T cells in Graves' hyperthyroidism and ophthalmopathy. TCRdb ran MiXCR on the multiplex PCR reads and lists one entry per CDR3 protein. The table records 460,000 or so distinct CDR3 sequences, under 15% of them present only once. The sample was blood. The origin of the receptors is a woman aged 18-29 years with Graves' hyperthyroidism. Both conserved end residues are part of each CDR3. D genes are given only for firm matches. Clone size appears in some rows only: once, few, many, or a class for an expanded clone.

clone_size j_call d_call v_call cdr3_aa cdr3_nt
many TRBJ1-5 . TRBV5-6 CASSSDMSNQPQHF TGTGCCAGCAGCTCGGACATGAGCAATCAGCCCCAGCATTTT
once TRBJ2-1 TRBD1 TRBV13 CASSTLQGNEQFF TGTGCCAGCAGTACACTACAGGGGAATGAGCAGTTCTTC
many TRBJ2-7 TRBD2 TRBV27 CASMRREGLYEQYF TGTGCCAGCATGAGGCGGGAGGGCCTTTACGAGCAGTACTTC
. TRBJ1-3 . TRBV12-3/TRBV12-4 CASSLMEAGDVFSGNTIYF TGTGCCAGCAGTTTAATGGAGGCAGGGGACGTCTTCTCTGGAAACACCATATATTTT
many TRBJ1-5 . TRBV7-2 CASSLFGQGSNQPQHF TGTGCCAGCAGCTTATTCGGTCAGGGTAGCAATCAGCCCCAGCATTTT
many TRBJ1-5 TRBD1 TRBV10-3 CAISLDRGNQPQHF TGTGCCATCAGCCTCGACAGGGGGAATCAGCCCCAGCATTTT
few TRBJ2-1 TRBD1 TRBV10-1 CASSESGQGMNEQFF TGCGCCAGCAGTGAGTCGGGACAGGGGATGAATGAGCAGTTCTTC
many TRBJ1-2 . TRBV19 CASLTGAPYGYTF TGTGCCAGCCTAACTGGGGCCCCCTATGGCTACACCTTC
many TRBJ1-1 TRBD1 TRBV9 CASSERHRGGAGEAFF TGTGCCAGCAGCGAGCGGCACAGGGGAGGGGCAGGTGAAGCTTTCTTT
. TRBJ2-7 TRBD2 TRBV9 CVSNPSGRDEQYF TGTGTCAGCAACCCAAGCGGGAGGGACGAGCAGTACTTC
many TRBJ1-2 TRBD1 TRBV24-1 CASDRGDYGYTF TGTGCCAGCGACAGGGGAGACTATGGCTACACCTTC
many TRBJ2-1 TRBD2 TRBV5-8 CASSGKIAGGTYNEQFF TGTGCCAGCAGCGGAAAGATAGCGGGAGGGACCTACAATGAGCAGTTCTTC
many TRBJ2-5 TRBD2 TRBV13 CASSPRTSGEETQYF TGTGCCAGCAGCCCGCGGACTAGCGGGGAAGAGACCCAGTACTTC
many TRBJ2-5 TRBD1 TRBV2 CASSPSRGTGGWETQYF TGTGCCAGCAGCCCGAGCAGAGGGACAGGGGGCTGGGAGACCCAGTACTTC
many TRBJ1-1 . TRBV6-1 CASKRQPNTEAFF TGTGCCAGCAAACGACAGCCGAACACTGAAGCTTTCTTT
many TRBJ2-1 TRBD2 TRBV18 CASPRLAGGLNEQFF TGTGCCAGCCCCCGGCTAGCGGGAGGTCTTAATGAGCAGTTCTTC
many TRBJ2-1 . TRBV27 CASRPRDSSYNEQFF TGTGCCAGCAGACCCCGGGATTCCTCCTACAATGAGCAGTTCTTC
many TRBJ2-1 . TRBV3-1 CASSQDIARGNEQFF TGTGCCAGCAGCCAAGATATCGCCAGGGGCAATGAGCAGTTCTTC
many TRBJ2-4 . TRBV20-1 CSASSPLGAKNIQYF TGCAGTGCTAGTTCACCACTAGGGGCCAAAAACATTCAGTACTTC
. TRBJ2-1 . TRBV9 CASSPPGGISYNEQFF TGTGCCAGCAGCCCCCCCGGGGGCATCTCCTACAATGAGCAGTTCTTC
few TRBJ2-4 TRBD1 TRBV27 CASSLFSGGRENIQYF TGTGCCAGCAGTTTGTTTTCAGGGGGCCGGGAAAACATTCAGTACTTC
many TRBJ2-1 TRBD1 TRBV7-2 CASSHSETGLKREQFF TGTGCCAGCAGCCATTCGGAGACAGGGCTTAAACGTGAGCAGTTCTTC
many TRBJ2-1 . TRBV5-6 CASSMGHLNDEQFF TGTGCCAGCAGCATGGGACACCTAAACGATGAGCAGTTCTTC
few TRBJ2-7 . TRBV20-1 CSARDPTGTPYEQYF TGCAGTGCTAGAGATCCAACCGGGACACCATACGAGCAGTACTTC
many TRBJ1-1 . TRBV29-1 CSVDPGRLGAEAFF TGCAGCGTGGACCCGGGACGTCTAGGCGCTGAAGCTTTCTTT
. TRBJ2-1 TRBD2 TRBV5-1 CASSFSGRAGNEQFF TGCGCCAGCAGCTTTAGCGGGAGGGCCGGAAATGAGCAGTTCTTC
. TRBJ1-1 . TRBV20-1 CSARATTTNTEAFF TGCAGTGCTAGAGCTACTACAACGAACACTGAAGCTTTCTTT
. TRBJ1-2 . TRBV30 CAWSGKVTNYGYTF TGTGCCTGGAGTGGAAAGGTTACTAACTATGGCTACACCTTC
many TRBJ1-4 . TRBV5-6 CASSLLQVRRNEKLFF TGTGCCAGCAGCTTGCTCCAGGTCAGAAGAAATGAAAAACTGTTTTTT
. TRBJ2-1 . TRBV6-1 CASPGTGYNEQFF TGTGCCAGTCCCGGGACCGGCTACAATGAGCAGTTCTTC
few TRBJ2-3 . TRBV5-8 CASSRGRTDTQYF TGTGCCAGCAGTAGAGGGCGCACAGATACGCAGTATTTT
. TRBJ1-6 . TRBV27 CASSLGRGGNSPLHF TGTGCCAGCAGTTTAGGCCGAGGGGGGAATTCACCCCTCCACTTT
many TRBJ2-3 TRBD2 TRBV11-3 CASSLLGTSGSYSDTQYF TGTGCCAGCAGCTTATTAGGGACTAGCGGGAGTTACTCAGATACGCAGTATTTT
. TRBJ2-5 . TRBV2 CASNTLRQETQYF TGTGCCAGCAATACACTAAGACAAGAGACCCAGTACTTC
many TRBJ1-1 TRBD1 TRBV11-2 CASSLFPTGGPNTEAFF TGTGCCAGCAGCTTATTCCCTACAGGGGGCCCGAACACTGAAGCTTTCTTT
many TRBJ1-1 . TRBV7-2 CASSFGQHTEAFF TGTGCCAGCAGCTTTGGACAACACACTGAAGCTTTCTTT
many TRBJ2-5 TRBD1 TRBV5-5 CASSPGQGGQETQYF TGTGCCAGCAGCCCAGGACAGGGCGGGCAAGAGACCCAGTACTTC
many TRBJ1-1 . TRBV6-1 CASRNGAKAFF TGTGCCAGCAGAAATGGGGCGAAAGCTTTCTTT
many TRBJ1-2 . TRBV7-3 CASSLTATGRDGYTF TGTGCCAGCAGCTTAACCGCCACGGGAAGGGATGGCTACACCTTC
many TRBJ2-2 . TRBV27 CASSHRGTGELFF TGTGCCAGCAGTCACCGGGGCACCGGGGAGCTGTTTTTT
. TRBJ2-7 . TRBV10-1 CASSLIRDGAGEQYF TGCGCCAGCAGCTTGATTAGAGACGGGGCCGGCGAGCAGTACTTC
. TRBJ2-1 . TRBV11-3 CASSPRQRNEQFF TGTGCCAGCAGCCCAAGACAGAGAAATGAGCAGTTCTTC
many TRBJ2-1 TRBD2 TRBV20-1 CSARVLAGEVREQFF TGCAGTGCTAGAGTTCTAGCGGGAGAGGTTCGGGAGCAGTTCTTC
many TRBJ1-4 . TRBV11-2 CASRRGRGATNEKLFF TGTGCCAGCAGACGTGGGAGGGGCGCAACTAATGAAAAACTGTTTTTT
many TRBJ2-7 TRBD2 TRBV12-3/TRBV12-4 CASRPLGGSSYEQYF TGTGCCAGCAGACCCTTGGGCGGGAGCTCCTACGAGCAGTACTTC
few TRBJ2-6 . TRBV5-1 CASSLIDSRTGANVLTF TGCGCCAGCAGCTTGATTGACAGTAGGACAGGGGCCAACGTCCTGACTTTC
many TRBJ1-2 TRBD1 TRBV30 CAWAPGTGYYGYTF TGTGCCTGGGCCCCCGGGACAGGGTACTATGGCTACACCTTC
. TRBJ2-2 TRBD1 TRBV6-1 CASNTGTGFVTNTGELFF TGTGCCAGCAATACCGGGACAGGGTTTGTCACGAACACCGGGGAGCTGTTTTTT
few TRBJ2-7 TRBD2 TRBV5-6 CASSRQGLAVYEQYF TGTGCCAGCAGCAGGCAGGGACTAGCGGTTTACGAGCAGTACTTC
few TRBJ1-5 . TRBV12-3/TRBV12-4 CASSSTPWGDQPQHF TGTGCCAGCAGTTCGACGCCTTGGGGGGATCAGCCCCAGCATTTT
. TRBJ1-6 . TRBV7-9 CASSLLSQGTRSSPLHF TGTGCCAGCAGCTTACTTTCACAGGGAACGCGGAGTTCACCCCTCCACTTT
many TRBJ2-7 . TRBV9 CASSLSSTPYEQYF TGTGCCAGCAGCTTATCATCGACACCCTACGAGCAGTACTTC
many TRBJ2-7 . TRBV2 CASRTGTASYEQYF TGTGCCAGCAGAACCGGGACGGCCTCCTACGAGCAGTACTTC
. TRBJ1-1 TRBD1 TRBV19 CASSIIQGGNTEAFF TGTGCCAGTAGTATAATCCAGGGGGGGAACACTGAAGCTTTCTTT
few TRBJ1-4 . TRBV6-5 CASSYSTFTEKLFF TGTGCCAGCAGTTACTCGACCTTCACTGAAAAACTGTTTTTT
. TRBJ1-3 TRBD1 TRBV29-1 CSVGDSLSGNTIYF TGCAGCGTGGGGGACAGCCTTTCTGGAAACACCATATATTTT
many TRBJ2-1 TRBD2 TRBV5-1 CASSLAAGGSYNEQFF TGCGCCAGCAGCTTGGCCGCGGGAGGTTCCTACAATGAGCAGTTCTTC
many TRBJ2-1 TRBD2 TRBV11-3 CASSLFSGSMANEQFF TGTGCCAGCAGCTTGTTTAGCGGGAGTATGGCTAATGAGCAGTTCTTC
. TRBJ2-3 . TRBV29-1 CSVTSGTDTQYF TGCAGCGTAACCTCAGGTACAGATACGCAGTATTTT